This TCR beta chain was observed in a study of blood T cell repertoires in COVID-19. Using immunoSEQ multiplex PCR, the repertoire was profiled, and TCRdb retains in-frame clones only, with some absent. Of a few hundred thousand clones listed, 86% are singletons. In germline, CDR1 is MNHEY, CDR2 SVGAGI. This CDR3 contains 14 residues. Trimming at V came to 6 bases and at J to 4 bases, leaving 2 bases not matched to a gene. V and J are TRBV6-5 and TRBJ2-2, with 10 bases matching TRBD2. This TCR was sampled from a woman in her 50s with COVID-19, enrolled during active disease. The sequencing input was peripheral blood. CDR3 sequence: CASRLAGFTGELFF. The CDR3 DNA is TGTGCCAGCAGACTAGCGGGGTTCACCGGGGAGCTGTTTTTT.